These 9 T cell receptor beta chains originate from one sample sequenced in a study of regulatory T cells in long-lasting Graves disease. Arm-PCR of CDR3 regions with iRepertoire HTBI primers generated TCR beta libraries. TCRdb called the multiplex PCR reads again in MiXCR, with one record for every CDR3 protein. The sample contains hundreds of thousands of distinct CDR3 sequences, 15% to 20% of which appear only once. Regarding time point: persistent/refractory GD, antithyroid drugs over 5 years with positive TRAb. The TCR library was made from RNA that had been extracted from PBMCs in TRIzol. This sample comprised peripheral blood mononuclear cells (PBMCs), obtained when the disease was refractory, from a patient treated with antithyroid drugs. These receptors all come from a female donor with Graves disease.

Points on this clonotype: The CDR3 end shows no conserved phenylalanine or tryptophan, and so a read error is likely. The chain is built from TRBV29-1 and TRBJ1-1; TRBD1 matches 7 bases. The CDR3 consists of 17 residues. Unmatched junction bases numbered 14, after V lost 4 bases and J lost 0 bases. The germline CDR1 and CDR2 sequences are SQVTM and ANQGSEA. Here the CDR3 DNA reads TGCAGCGTTGCAGGGAGTACTACAGGGGCTATGAACACTGAAGCTTTCCTT. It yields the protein CSVAGSTTGAMNTEAFL.

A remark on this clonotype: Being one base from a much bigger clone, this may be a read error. This CDR3 reads CASGGGGLADSYEQYF. As DNA, the CDR3 is TGTGCCAGCGGCGGGGGGGGACTAGCGGACTCCTACGAGCAGTACTTC. The J gene is TRBJ2-7, the V gene TRBV28; TRBD2 matches at 11 bases. CDR3 size: 16 residues. V dropped 8 bases and J dropped 0; count of bases not matched to a gene: 9. The germline gives CDR1 MDHEN, CDR2 SYDVKM.

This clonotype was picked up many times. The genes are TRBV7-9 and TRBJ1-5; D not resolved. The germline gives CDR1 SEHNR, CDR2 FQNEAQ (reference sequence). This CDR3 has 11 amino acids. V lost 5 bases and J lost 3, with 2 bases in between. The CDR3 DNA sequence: TGTGCCAGCAGCGTCAATCAGCCCCAGCATTTT. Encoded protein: CASSVNQPQHF.

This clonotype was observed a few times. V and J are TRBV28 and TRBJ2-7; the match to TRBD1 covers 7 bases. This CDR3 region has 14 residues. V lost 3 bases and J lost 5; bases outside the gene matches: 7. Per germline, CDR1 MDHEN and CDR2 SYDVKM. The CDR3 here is CASSFRQGPHEQYF. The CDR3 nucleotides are TGTGCCAGCAGTTTTCGACAGGGCCCCCACGAGCAGTACTTC. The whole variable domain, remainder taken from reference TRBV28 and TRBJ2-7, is DVKVTQSSRYLVKRTGEKVFLECVQDMDHENMFWYRQDPGLGLRLIYFSYDVKMKEKGDIPEGYSVSREKKERFSLILESASTNQTSMYLCASSFRQGPHEQYFGPGTRLTVT.

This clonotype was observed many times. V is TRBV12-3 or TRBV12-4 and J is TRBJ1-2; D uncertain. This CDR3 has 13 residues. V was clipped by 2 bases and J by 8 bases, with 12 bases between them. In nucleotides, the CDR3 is TGTGCCAGCAGTTTAAGGCAGTCTATGGGCTACACCTTC. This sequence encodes CASSLRQSMGYTF.

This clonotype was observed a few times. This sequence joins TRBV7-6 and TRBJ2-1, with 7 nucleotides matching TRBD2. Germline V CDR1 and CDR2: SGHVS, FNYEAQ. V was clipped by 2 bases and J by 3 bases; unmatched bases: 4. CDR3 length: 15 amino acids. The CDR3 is CASSLSGTRYNEQFF. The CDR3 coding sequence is TGTGCCAGCAGCTTAAGCGGGACCCGCTACAATGAGCAGTTCTTC.

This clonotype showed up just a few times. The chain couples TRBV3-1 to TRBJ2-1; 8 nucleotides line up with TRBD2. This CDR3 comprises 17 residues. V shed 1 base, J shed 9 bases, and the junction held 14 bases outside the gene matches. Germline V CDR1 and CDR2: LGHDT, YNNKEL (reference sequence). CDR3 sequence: CASSQVSGRVYSGEQFF. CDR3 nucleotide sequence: TGTGCCAGCAGCCAAGTTTCCGGGAGGGTTTACAGTGGTGAGCAGTTCTTC.

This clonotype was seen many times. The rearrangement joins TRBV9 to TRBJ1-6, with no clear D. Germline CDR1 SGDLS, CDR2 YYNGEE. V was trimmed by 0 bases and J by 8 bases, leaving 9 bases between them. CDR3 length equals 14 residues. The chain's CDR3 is CASSVEGLDSPLHF. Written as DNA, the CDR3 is TGTGCCAGCAGCGTAGAAGGGTTGGATTCACCCCTCCACTTT.

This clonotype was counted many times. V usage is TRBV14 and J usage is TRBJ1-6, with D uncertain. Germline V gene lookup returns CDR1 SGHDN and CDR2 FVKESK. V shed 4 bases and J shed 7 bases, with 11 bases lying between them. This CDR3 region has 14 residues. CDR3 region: CASSLTVSNSPLHF. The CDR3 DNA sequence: TGTGCCAGCAGCCTTACAGTCAGCAATTCACCCCTCCACTTT.